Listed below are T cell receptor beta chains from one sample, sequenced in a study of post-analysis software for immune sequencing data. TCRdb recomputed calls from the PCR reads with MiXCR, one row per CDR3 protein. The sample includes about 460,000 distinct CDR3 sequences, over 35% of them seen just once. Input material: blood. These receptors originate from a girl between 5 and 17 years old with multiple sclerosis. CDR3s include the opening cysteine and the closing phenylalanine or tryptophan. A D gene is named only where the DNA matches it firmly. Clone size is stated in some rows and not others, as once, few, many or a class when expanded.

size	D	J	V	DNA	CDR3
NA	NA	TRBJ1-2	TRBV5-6	TGTGCCAGCAGCTTGGGGGCGGATTATGGCTACACCTTC	CASSLGADYGYTF
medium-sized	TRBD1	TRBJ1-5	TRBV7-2	TGTGCCAGCAGCTCCGAGGGGACAGGGTTGGCGCCCCAGCATTTT	CASSSEGTGLAPQHF
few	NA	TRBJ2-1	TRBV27	TGTGCCAGCAGCTGGACCGGGACAAACGACAATGAGCAGTTCTTC	CASSWTGTNDNEQFF
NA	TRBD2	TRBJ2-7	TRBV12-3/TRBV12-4	TGTGCCAGCAGTTTAACTAGCGGGACCTCCTACAATGAGCAGTACTTC	CASSLTSGTSYNEQYF
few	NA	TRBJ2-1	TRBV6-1	TGTACCAGCAGTATCGGGACGCCGAGTGAGCAGTTCTTC	CTSSIGTPSEQFF
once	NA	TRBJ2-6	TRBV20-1	TGCAGTGCTAGAGGACATTCCGGGGCCAACGTCCTGACTTTC	CSARGHSGANVLTF
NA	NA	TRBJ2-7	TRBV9	TGTGCCAGCAGCACACGGCCGGACACGGGGGAGCAGTACTTC	CASSTRPDTGEQYF
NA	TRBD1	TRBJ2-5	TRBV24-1	TGTGCCACCAGTGGTTGGTCGACAGGGGGAGGAGAGACCCAGTACTTC	CATSGWSTGGGETQYF
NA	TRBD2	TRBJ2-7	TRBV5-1	TGCGCCAGCAGCTTGGCGCAATCAAGACTAGCGGGGCCTACCTACGAGCAGTACTTC	CASSLAQSRLAGPTYEQYF
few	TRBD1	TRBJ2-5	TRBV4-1	TGCGCCAGCAGCCAAGCGACAGGGGGCGAGGAGACCCAGTACTTC	CASSQATGGEETQYF
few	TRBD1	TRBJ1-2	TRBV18	TGTGCCAGCTCACTAGGGACAGAGGATGGCTACACCTTC	CASSLGTEDGYTF
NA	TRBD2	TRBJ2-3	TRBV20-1	TGCAGTGCTACCACTAGCGGGAACACAGATACGCAGTATTTT	CSATTSGNTDTQYF
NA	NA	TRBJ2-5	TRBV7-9	TGTGCCAGCAGCTTAGCGGTGGGCCTGGGAGAAGAGACCCAGTACTTC	CASSLAVGLGEETQYF
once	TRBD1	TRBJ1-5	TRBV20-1	TGCAGTGCCGGCTTGCTAGGGACAGGGGGTCAGCCCCAGCATTTT	CSAGLLGTGGQPQHF
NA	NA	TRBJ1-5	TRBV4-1	TGCGCCAGCAGCCAACACAGGGTTAGCAATCAGCCCCAGCATTTT	CASSQHRVSNQPQHF
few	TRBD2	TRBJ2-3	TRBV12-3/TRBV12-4	TGTGCCAGCAGTCCGGGACTAGCGGAAGGCGATACGCAGTATTTT	CASSPGLAEGDTQYF
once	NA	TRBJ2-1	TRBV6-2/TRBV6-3	TGTGCCAGCAGTTACATAGGGGAGGATGAGCAGTTCTTC	CASSYIGEDEQFF
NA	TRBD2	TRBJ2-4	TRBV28	TGTGCCAGCAGCTTACGGGAGGGCCCCCAGTACTTC	CASSLREGPQYF
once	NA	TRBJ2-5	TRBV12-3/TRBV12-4	TGTGCCAACAGCCCGAGCGTGAGGGAGACCCAGTACTTC	CANSPSVRETQYF
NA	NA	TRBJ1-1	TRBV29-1	TGCAGCGTACAGCCGAACACTGAAGCTTTCTTT	CSVQPNTEAFF
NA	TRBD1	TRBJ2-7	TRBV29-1	TGCAGCGTCTCCCCTCCCGGCGGGACAGGGGGTTCCTACGAGCAGTACTTC	CSVSPPGGTGGSYEQYF
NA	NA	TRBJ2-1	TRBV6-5	TGTGCCAGCAGTTCCCTATGGACAGATTCCTACAATGAGCAGTTCTTC	CASSSLWTDSYNEQFF
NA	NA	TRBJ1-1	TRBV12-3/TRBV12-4	TGTGCCAGCAGGAAACTCAACACTGAAGCTTTCTTT	CASRKLNTEAFF
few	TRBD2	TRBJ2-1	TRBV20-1	TGCAGTGCTAGAGGACTAGCGGGAGTGGGTGAGCAGTTCTTC	CSARGLAGVGEQFF
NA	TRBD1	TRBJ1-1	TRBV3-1	TGTGCCAGCAGCCAAGCAGGGGGGATTGAAGCTTTCTTT	CASSQAGGIEAFF
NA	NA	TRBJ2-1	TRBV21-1	TGTGCCAGCAGCAAAGTATGTAGAAACGCCAAACCCAATGAGCAGTTCTTC	CASSKVCRNAKPNEQFF
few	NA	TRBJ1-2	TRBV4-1	TGCGCCAGCAGCCAAGATGGCTATTCTAACTATGGCTACACCTTC	CASSQDGYSNYGYTF
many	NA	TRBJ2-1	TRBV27	TGTGCCAGCAGTACCGGGAGCTCCTACAATGAGCAGTTCTTC	CASSTGSSYNEQFF
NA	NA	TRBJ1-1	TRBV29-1	TGCAGCGTTGCCCCCCAGACGAACACTGAAGCTTTCTTT	CSVAPQTNTEAFF